This record looks at one T cell receptor (beta chain) sequence and its context. This entry is derived from a study of blood T cell repertoires in COVID-19. Sequencing was performed with immunoSEQ multiplex PCR; in TCRdb, only in-frame clones are kept and a portion is missing. This table has some 350,000 clones, around 90% appearing once. Germline values: CDR1 MDHEN, CDR2 SYDVKM. CDR3 length equals 12 residues. Trimming shortened V by 3 bases and J by 2 bases, and 5 bases separated the two germline ends. Source material: peripheral blood. The chain combines TRBV28 with TRBJ2-7, with no clear D. The clonotype was recovered from a man in his late teens or twenties with active or convalescent COVID-19. The CDR3 sequence: CASSFSPYEQYF. CDR3 DNA sequence: TGTGCCAGCAGTTTTAGTCCCTACGAGCAGTACTTC.